The rows below give T cell receptor beta chains drawn from one sample of a study of cytomegalovirus exposure and HLA in healthy donors. The table came from immunoSEQ multiplex PCR; TCRdb's copy has only in-frame clones and leaves some out. In the table there are some 140,000 clones, under 80% of which are singletons. The sample consisted of PBMCs. The receptors shown here come from a man aged 18 to 35 in good health and CMV-seropositive. Each CDR3 is given with its conserved first and last residue. A D gene is named only where the DNA matches it firmly. Clone size is given for some rows only: seen once, a few or many times, or a class if the clone is expanded.

v_call,clone_size,j_call,d_call,cdr3_aa,cdr3_nt
TRBV27,-,TRBJ1-4,-,CASQGGGANEKLFF,TGTGCCAGTCAGGGAGGAGGGGCGAACGAAAAACTGTTTTTT
TRBV7-9,-,TRBJ2-2,-,CASSFTQGSGELFF,TGTGCCAGCAGCTTTACACAGGGTTCCGGGGAGCTGTTTTTT
TRBV28,-,TRBJ1-1,-,CASSLFFQQNTEAFF,TGTGCCAGCAGTTTATTTTTTCAACAGAACACTGAAGCTTTCTTT
TRBV19,-,TRBJ1-2,-,CASSMNSNYGYTF,TGTGCCAGTAGTATGAACAGCAACTATGGCTACACCTTC
TRBV28,-,TRBJ2-7,-,CASRKGYEQYF,TGTGCCAGCAGAAAGGGGTACGAGCAGTACTTC
TRBV6-5,-,TRBJ2-3,TRBD1,CASSYQGAADTQYF,TGTGCCAGCAGTTATCAGGGGGCGGCGGATACGCAGTATTTT
TRBV7-3,once,TRBJ2-3,-,CASSLSRGGDTQYF,TGTGCCAGCAGCTTAAGCCGAGGGGGAGATACGCAGTATTTT
TRBV5-1,-,TRBJ1-2,-,CASSLDRVSNYGYTF,TGCGCCAGCAGCTTGGACAGGGTATCTAACTATGGCTACACCTTC
TRBV6-1,-,TRBJ2-7,-,CASSEAGRGHEQYF,TGTGCCAGCAGTGAAGCCGGCAGGGGCCACGAGCAGTACTTC
TRBV27,-,TRBJ2-7,-,CASSLNGESSYEQYF,TGTGCCAGCAGTTTAAATGGGGAGAGCTCCTACGAGCAGTACTTC